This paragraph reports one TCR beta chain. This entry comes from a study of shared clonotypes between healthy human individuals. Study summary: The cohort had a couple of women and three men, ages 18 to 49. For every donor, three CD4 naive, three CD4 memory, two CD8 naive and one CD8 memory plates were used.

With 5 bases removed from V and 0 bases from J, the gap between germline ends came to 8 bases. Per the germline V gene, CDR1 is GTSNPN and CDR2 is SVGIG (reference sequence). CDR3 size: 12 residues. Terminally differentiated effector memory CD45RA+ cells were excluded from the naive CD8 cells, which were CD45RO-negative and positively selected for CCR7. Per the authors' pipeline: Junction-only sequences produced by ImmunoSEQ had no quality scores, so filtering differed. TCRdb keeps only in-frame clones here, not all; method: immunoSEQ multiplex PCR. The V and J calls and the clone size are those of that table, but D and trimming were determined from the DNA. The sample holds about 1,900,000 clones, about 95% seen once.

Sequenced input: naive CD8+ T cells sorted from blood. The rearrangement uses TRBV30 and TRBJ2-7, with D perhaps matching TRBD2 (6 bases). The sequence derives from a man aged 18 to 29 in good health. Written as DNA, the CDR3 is TGTGCCTGGGTCGGGGGCTCCTACGAGCAGTACTTC. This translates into CAWVGGSYEQYF.